Presented here are 20 T cell receptor beta chains from one specimen sequenced in a study of Graves' ophthalmopathy and Graves' hyperthyroidism. The authors amplified TCR beta CDR3 regions from RNA transcripts. HTBI primers served in a first-round RT-PCR, which a second-round multiplex PCR followed. One entry per CDR3 protein results from TCRdb running MiXCR on the multiplex PCR reads. The sample carries about 410,000 distinct CDR3 sequences, about 18% recorded once. Sequenced input: peripheral blood. These receptors were collected from a woman aged 18-29 years with Graves' ophthalmopathy.

V is TRBV7-2 and J is TRBJ1-1, with a possible D match to TRBD1 (5 bases). Trimming cost V 4 bases and J 1 base, with 10 bases left between them. The CDR3 sequence is 14 residues long. CDR1 is SGHTA and CDR2 is FQGNSA in the germline V gene. The CDR3 sequence is CASSSRQQNTEAFF. The CDR3 DNA reads TGTGCCAGCAGCTCCCGACAGCAGAACACTGAAGCTTTCTTT.

The rearrangement joins TRBV28 to TRBJ2-7; TRBD1 matches at 9 bases. CDR1 is MDHEN and CDR2 is SYDVKM in the germline V gene. V was clipped by 2 bases and J by 0 bases; unmatched bases: 2. CDR3 length: 15 residues. Written as DNA, the CDR3 is TGTGCCAGCAGTTTAACAGGGGGCGGCTCCTACGAGCAGTACTTC. As protein: CASSLTGGGSYEQYF.

This clonotype was recorded once. The CDR3 bases are TGTGCCAGCAGAATTCTCCCGGGACAGGTGAACGAGCAGTACTTC. Protein product: CASRILPGQVNEQYF. This chain joins TRBV28 and TRBJ2-7; 8 nucleotides align to TRBD1. Per the germline V gene, CDR1 is MDHEN and CDR2 is SYDVKM. The J segment lost 5 bases and the V segment lost 6 bases, leaving 12 bases of the junction unmatched. CDR3 length: 15 residues.

This clonotype was detected many times. V and J are TRBV28 and TRBJ2-7, with 9 bases identical to TRBD1. The CDR3 consists of 15 residues. The V gene end was trimmed by 6 bases and the J gene end by 1 base; junction bases not matched to a gene: 7. The germline V gene encodes CDR1 MDHEN and CDR2 SYDVKM. Here the CDR3 reads CASSPPGQGSYEQYF. CDR3 nucleotides: TGTGCCAGCAGCCCACCGGGACAGGGATCCTACGAGCAGTACTTC.

Remarks on this clonotype: Mismatch with germline at one junction end may stem from a read error. The V gene is TRBV7-7, the J gene TRBJ2-5; a possible D gene is TRBD1 (5 bases). The CDR3 loop spans 15 amino acids. Germline CDR1 and CDR2: SSHAT and FNYEAQ (reference sequence). The chain's CDR3 is CASSLVGVPGETQYF. CDR3 in DNA: TGTGCTAGCAGCTTAGTTGGCGTTCCAGGGGAGACCCAGTACTTC.

The V call is TRBV19, the J call TRBJ2-7; the D is unclear. The V end was cut by 5 bases, the J end by 5 bases, with 13 bases between. CDR3 length: 13 residues. Germline V gene lookup returns CDR1 LNHDA and CDR2 SQIVND (reference sequence). This CDR3 reads CASSDIIRNEQYF. The CDR3 DNA follows: TGTGCCAGTAGTGACATAATTCGGAACGAGCAGTACTTC.

This clonotype has ten or more counts. The V and J genes are TRBV7-2 and TRBJ1-2; 10 bases are shared with TRBD1. Trimming at V came to 1 base and at J to 8 bases, leaving 4 bases not matched to a gene. The CDR3 is made up of 14 amino acids. Germline V gene data show CDR1 as SGHTA and CDR2 as FQGNSA. CDR3 region: CASSLGQGARGYTF. The CDR3 DNA is TGTGCCAGCAGCTTAGGACAGGGGGCACGGGGCTACACCTTC.

This clonotype was found many times. The chain couples TRBV28 to TRBJ1-2; TRBD1 matches at 7 bases. The CDR3 is 11 amino acids. Germline values: CDR1 MDHEN, CDR2 SYDVKM. CDR3 protein: CTIRGFGGYTF. For the CDR3, the DNA is TGTACCATCAGGGGGTTCGGAGGCTACACCTTC.

This clonotype was observed many times. This chain links TRBV6-2 or TRBV6-3 with TRBJ2-7; D uncertain. The ends were cut back, 2 bases at V and 3 bases at J, with 8 bases in the middle. The CDR3 spans 13 residues. The germline V gene encodes CDR1 MNHEY and CDR2 SVGEGT. CDR3 DNA sequence: TGTGCCAGCAGTTACCGGCAGGTCTACGAGCAGTACTTC. This codes for CASSYRQVYEQYF.

This clonotype appeared many times. The chain couples TRBV7-9 to TRBJ2-7; D is possibly TRBD2 (5 bases). Germline lookup yields CDR1 SEHNR and CDR2 FQNEAQ (reference sequence). V was clipped by 0 bases and J by 0 bases, with 6 bases between them. The CDR3 consists of 14 residues. The CDR3 nucleotides are TGTGCCAGCAGCTTAGCCGGGGACTCCTACGAGCAGTACTTC. This sequence encodes CASSLAGDSYEQYF.

This clonotype appeared a few times. CDR3 amino acids: CASNIGQGSYEQYF. CDR3 nucleotide sequence: TGTGCCAGCAATATCGGACAGGGGTCCTACGAGCAGTACTTC. The J gene is TRBJ2-7, the V gene TRBV6-1, with 9 bases lining up with TRBD1. Germline values: CDR1 MNHNS, CDR2 SASEGT. Trimming cost V 7 bases and J 1 base; bases outside gene matches: 5. The CDR3 loop spans 14 amino acids.

Many counts were recorded for this clonotype. The chain combines TRBV6-5 with TRBJ1-1, with 9 bases aligning to TRBD1. This CDR3 has 16 amino acids. Germline V lookup: CDR1 MNHEY, CDR2 SVGAGI. V lost 6 bases to trimming and J lost 3 bases; unmatched junction nucleotides: 11. The CDR3, as DNA: TGTGCCAGCAGACGAACAGGGGGCAGGGGATACACTGAAGCTTTCTTT. It yields the protein CASRRTGGRGYTEAFF.

Many counts were recorded for this clonotype. The V call is TRBV7-2, the J call TRBJ2-7, with TRBD2 as a possible D gene (7 bases). The CDR3 sequence is 14 residues long. Germline V gene data show CDR1 as SGHTA and CDR2 as FQGNSA. V was pared by 5 bases and J by 6 bases, with 17 bases between. CDR3 in DNA: TGTGCCAGCAGCCACGGGGGCGGGAGAACCGAGCAGTACTTC. Translating gives CASSHGGGRTEQYF.

This clonotype has at least ten counts. The chain combines TRBV7-8 with TRBJ2-6, with 9 bases matching TRBD1. The V gene's germline CDR1 is SGHVS and CDR2 FQNEAQ. This CDR3 spans 17 amino acids. V shed 10 bases, J shed 2 bases, and the junction held 12 bases outside the gene matches. The chain's CDR3 is CATSRDRVPPGANVLTF. DNA of the CDR3: TGTGCCACTTCCCGGGACAGGGTCCCTCCTGGGGCCAACGTCCTGACTTTC.

This clonotype was seen repeatedly, ten times or more. One base away lies a much larger clone, so this may be a sequencing read error. This is likely a read error, given that the CDR3 carries no conserved phenylalanine or tryptophan at its end. The DNA of the CDR3 is TGCAGCGTTCGCCGGACGGATCTTAACGGGCAGTACCTC. Its protein is CSVRRTDLNGQYL. V is TRBV29-1 and J is TRBJ2-7; D uncertain. Trimming removed 5 bases at V and 9 bases at J, with 20 bases between. This CDR3 has 13 residues. Germline V gene sequence: CDR1 SQVTM, CDR2 ANQGSEA.

This clonotype showed up many times. The J gene is TRBJ1-1, the V gene TRBV4-2; weak D call: TRBD1 (6 bases). Trimming cost V 3 bases and J 1 base, with 12 bases left between them. Germline CDR1 reads LGHNA; CDR2 reads YNFKEQ. The CDR3 is 15 residues long. The CDR3 DNA reads TGTGCCAGCAGCCACTCAGCGGACAGGAACACTGAAGCTTTCTTT. Protein product: CASSHSADRNTEAFF.

This clonotype occurred a few times. V gene TRBV28 combines with J gene TRBJ2-5; unclear D gene. This CDR3 is 14 amino acids long. Germline V gene data show CDR1 as MDHEN and CDR2 as SYDVKM. The V gene lost 5 bases and the J gene lost 0 bases, with 10 bases spanning the gap. The CDR3 protein is CASSRAGYQETQYF. Here the CDR3 DNA reads TGTGCCAGCAGTCGAGCAGGTTACCAAGAGACCCAGTACTTC.

This clonotype was seen ten or more times. V and J are TRBV6-2 or TRBV6-3 and TRBJ2-3, with D possibly TRBD2 on 6 matching bases. The CDR3 is made up of 15 amino acids. Germline V gene data show CDR1 as MNHEY and CDR2 as SVGEGT. The ends were cut back, 6 bases at V and 0 bases at J, with 13 bases in the middle. The CDR3 DNA reads as TGTGCCAGCAGGTCTAGCGTCGCTAGCACAGATACGCAGTATTTT. Its protein is CASRSSVASTDTQYF.

This clonotype has ten or more counts. The chain links TRBV18 to TRBJ2-5; D possibly corresponds to TRBD1 (6 bases). This CDR3 is 15 amino acids long. The V and J ends lost 2 bases and 6 bases respectively, with 16 bases between them. Germline assignment: CDR1 KGHSH and CDR2 LQKENI. The CDR3 DNA follows: TGTGCCAGCTCACCAAAGGACCTAGGGGGAAAGACCCAGTACTTC. Its translation: CASSPKDLGGKTQYF.

There are many counts of this clonotype. The rearrangement joins TRBV30 to TRBJ1-1; 7 positions agree with TRBD1. The ends lost 3 bases at V and 3 bases at J; junction bases unmatched: 13. The CDR3 length is 16 residues. Germline V gene data show CDR1 as GTSNPN and CDR2 as SVGIG (reference sequence). The CDR3 spells CAWRSPDRAKDTEAFF. DNA of the CDR3: TGTGCCTGGAGGAGCCCCGACAGGGCGAAGGACACTGAAGCTTTCTTT. Together with reference TRBV30 and TRBJ1-1, the CDR3 gives the full variable domain: SQTIHQWPATLVQPVGSPLSLECTVEGTSNPNLYWYRQAAGRGLQLLFYSVGIGQISSEVPQNLSASRPQDRQFILSSKKLLLSDSGFYLCAWRSPDRAKDTEAFFGQGTRLTVV.